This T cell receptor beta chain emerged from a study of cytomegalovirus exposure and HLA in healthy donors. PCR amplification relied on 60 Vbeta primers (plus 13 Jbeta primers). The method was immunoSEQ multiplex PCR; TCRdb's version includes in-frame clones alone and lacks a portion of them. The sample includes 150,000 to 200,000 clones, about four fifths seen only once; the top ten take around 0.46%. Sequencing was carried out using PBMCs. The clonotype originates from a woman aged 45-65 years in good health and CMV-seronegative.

In DNA, the CDR3 is TGTGCCAGCAGCTCACAGGGAAGCACCGGGGAGCTGTTTTTT. Amino acid sequence: CASSSQGSTGELFF. This chain uses TRBV5-4 with TRBJ2-2, with D tentatively TRBD1 (6 bases). CDR3 length: 14 residues. Trimming left V 3 bases short and J 4 bases short, with 10 bases between. Germline assignment: CDR1 SGHNT and CDR2 YYREEE (reference sequence).